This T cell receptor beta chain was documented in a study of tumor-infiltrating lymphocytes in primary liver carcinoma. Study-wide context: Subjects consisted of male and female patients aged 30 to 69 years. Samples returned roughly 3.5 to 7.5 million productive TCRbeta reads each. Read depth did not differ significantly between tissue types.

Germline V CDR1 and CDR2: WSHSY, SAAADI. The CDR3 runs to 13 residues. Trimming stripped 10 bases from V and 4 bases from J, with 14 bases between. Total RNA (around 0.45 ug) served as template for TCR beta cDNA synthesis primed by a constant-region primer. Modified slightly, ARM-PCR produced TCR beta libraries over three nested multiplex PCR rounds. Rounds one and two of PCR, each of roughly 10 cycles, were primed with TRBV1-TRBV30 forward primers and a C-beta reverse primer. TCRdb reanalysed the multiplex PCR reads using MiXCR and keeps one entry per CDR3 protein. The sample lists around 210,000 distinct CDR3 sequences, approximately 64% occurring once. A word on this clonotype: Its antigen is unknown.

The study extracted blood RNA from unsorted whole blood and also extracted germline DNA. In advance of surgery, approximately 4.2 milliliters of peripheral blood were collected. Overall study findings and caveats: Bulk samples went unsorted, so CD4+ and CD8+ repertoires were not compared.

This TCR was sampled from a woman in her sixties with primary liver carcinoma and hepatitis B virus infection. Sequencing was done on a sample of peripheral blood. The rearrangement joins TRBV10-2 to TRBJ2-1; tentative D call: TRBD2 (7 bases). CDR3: CANQGRVYNEQFF. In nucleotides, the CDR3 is TGCGCCAACCAGGGGAGGGTGTACAATGAGCAGTTCTTC.